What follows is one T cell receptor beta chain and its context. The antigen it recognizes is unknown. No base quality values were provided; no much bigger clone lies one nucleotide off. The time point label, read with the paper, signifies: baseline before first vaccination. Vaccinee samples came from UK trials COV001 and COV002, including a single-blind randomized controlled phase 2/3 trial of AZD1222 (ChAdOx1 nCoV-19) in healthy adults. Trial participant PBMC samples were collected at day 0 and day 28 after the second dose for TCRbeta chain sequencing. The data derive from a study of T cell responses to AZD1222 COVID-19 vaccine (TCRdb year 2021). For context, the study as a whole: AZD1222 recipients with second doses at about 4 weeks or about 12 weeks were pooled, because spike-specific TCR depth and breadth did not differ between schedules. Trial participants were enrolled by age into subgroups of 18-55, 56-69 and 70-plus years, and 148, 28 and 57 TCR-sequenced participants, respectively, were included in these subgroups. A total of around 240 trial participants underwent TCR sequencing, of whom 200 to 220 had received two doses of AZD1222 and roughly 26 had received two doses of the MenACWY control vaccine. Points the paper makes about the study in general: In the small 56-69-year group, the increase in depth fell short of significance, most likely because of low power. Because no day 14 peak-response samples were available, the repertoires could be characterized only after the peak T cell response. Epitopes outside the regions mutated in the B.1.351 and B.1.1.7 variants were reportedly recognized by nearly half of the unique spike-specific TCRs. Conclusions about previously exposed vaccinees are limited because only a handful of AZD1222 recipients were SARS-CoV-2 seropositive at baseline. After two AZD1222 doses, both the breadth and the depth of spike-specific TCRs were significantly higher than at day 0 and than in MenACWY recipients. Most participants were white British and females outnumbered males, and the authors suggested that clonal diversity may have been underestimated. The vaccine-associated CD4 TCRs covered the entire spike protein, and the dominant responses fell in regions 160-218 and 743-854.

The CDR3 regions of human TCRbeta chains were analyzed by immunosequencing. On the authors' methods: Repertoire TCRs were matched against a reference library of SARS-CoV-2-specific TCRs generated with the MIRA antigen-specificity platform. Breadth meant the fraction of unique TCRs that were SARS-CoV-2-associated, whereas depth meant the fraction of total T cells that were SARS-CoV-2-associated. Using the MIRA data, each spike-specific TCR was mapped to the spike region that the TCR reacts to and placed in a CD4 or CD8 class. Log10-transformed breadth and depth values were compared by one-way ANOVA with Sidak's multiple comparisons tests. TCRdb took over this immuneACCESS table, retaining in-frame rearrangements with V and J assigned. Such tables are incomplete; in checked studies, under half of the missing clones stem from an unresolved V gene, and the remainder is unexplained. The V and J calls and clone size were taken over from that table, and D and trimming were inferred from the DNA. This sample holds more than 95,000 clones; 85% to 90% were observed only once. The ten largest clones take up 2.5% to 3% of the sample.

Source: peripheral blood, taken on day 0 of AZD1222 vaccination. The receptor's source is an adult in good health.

The CDR3 here reads CASSSGLAGEVDTQYF. The base sequence is TGTGCCAGCAGTTCGGGACTAGCGGGAGAGGTAGATACGCAGTATTTT. The rearranged segments are TRBV28 and TRBJ2-3; the central 14 bases match TRBD2. For this chain, trimming is 4 bases at the V end and 5 bases at the J end, and the number of junction bases without a gene match is 5. The CDR3 spans 16 residues, from the cysteine through the phenylalanine. The only DNA kept is the CDR3, 48 bases in frame from the first base. The germline V gene encodes CDR1 MDHEN and CDR2 SYDVKM.